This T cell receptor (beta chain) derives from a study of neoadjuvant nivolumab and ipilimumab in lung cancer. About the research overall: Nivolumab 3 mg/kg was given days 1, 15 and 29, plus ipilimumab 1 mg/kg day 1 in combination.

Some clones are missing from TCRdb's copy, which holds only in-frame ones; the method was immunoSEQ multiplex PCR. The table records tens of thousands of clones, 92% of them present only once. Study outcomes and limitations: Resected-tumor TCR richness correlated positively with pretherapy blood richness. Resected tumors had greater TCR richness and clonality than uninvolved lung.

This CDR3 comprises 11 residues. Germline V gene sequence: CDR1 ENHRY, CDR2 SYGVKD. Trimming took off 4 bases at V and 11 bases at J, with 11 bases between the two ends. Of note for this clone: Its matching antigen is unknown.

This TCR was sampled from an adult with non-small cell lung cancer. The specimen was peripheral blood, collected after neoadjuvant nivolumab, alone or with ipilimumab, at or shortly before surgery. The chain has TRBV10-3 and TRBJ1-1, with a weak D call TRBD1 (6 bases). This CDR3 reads CAISAPGAAFF. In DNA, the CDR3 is TGTGCCATCAGTGCACCGGGGGCGGCTTTCTTT.